Given below is one TCR beta chain in context. Looked up from germline, CDR1 is SGHTA and CDR2 is FQGNSA. J lost 2 bases, V lost 1 base, and 8 bases had no gene match. This CDR3 is 16 amino acids long. The data are from a study of control samples from healthy donors and cancer patients. Sequencing used immunoSEQ multiplex PCR; TCRdb keeps in-frame clones, though not all of them. The profile covers roughly 80,000 clones, with around 90% appearing a single time and 1.9% taken by the ten largest. The chain carries TRBV7-2 and TRBJ2-7; 7 positions match TRBD1. Sequencing was done on a sample of PBMCs. This receptor was identified in a woman aged 60-75 years with head and neck cancer. CDR3 DNA: TGTGCCAGCAGCTTAGGTCGCACAGGGGACCCCTACGAGCAGTACTTC. Its translation is CASSLGRTGDPYEQYF.